The present T cell receptor beta chain was sequenced within a study of STAT5B mutations in CD4+ large granular lymphocyte leukemia. Overall study context: The CDR3 'QG' motif was associated with a particular HLA allele among healthy donors. General study findings and limits: About 26% of private leukemic clonotypes occurred rarely in other patients' non-leukemic repertoires.

As regards this clone: The target antigen is unknown.

Trimming stripped 3 bases from V and 4 bases from J, with 10 bases between. The CDR3 has 13 residues. The germline V gene encodes CDR1 MGHDK and CDR2 SYGVNS. The data were produced by immunoSEQ multiplex PCR, yet TCRdb's version contains in-frame clones alone and is incomplete. The profile covers 37,000 or so clones, with 81% appearing a single time and 3.5% to 4% taken by the ten largest. The source of this sequence is a human donor in good health. The chain has TRBV25-1 and TRBJ2-7, with D hard to call. Sample: CD4+ T cells from blood buffy coats. CDR3 in amino acids: CASSDSPRYEQYF. The CDR3 region has the DNA TGTGCCAGCAGTGACAGTCCTAGGTACGAGCAGTACTTC.